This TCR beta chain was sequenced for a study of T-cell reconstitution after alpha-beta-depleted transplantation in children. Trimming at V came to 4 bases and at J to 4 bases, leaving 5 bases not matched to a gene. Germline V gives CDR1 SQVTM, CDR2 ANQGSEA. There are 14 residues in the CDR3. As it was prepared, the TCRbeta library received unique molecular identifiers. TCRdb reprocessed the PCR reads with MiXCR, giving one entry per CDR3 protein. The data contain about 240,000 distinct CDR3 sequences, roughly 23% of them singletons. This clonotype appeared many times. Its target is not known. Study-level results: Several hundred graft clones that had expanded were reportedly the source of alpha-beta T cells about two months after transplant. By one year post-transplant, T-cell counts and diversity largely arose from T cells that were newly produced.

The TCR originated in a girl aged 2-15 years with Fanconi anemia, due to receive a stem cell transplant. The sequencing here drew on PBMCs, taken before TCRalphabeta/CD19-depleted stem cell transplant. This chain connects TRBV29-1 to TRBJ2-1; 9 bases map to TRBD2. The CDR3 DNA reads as TGCAGCGTTGCTGGAACTAGCGGGTACAATGAGCAGTTCTTC. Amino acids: CSVAGTSGYNEQFF.